Below are 10 T cell receptor beta chains sequenced from a single sample in a study of T cells in Graves' hyperthyroidism and ophthalmopathy. TCR beta CDR3 region amplification was performed from RNA transcripts. First-round RT-PCR of the TCR CDR3 relied on the HTBI primer set. TCRdb re-analysed the multiplex PCR reads in MiXCR, keeping a single row per CDR3 protein. Among roughly 840,000 distinct CDR3 sequences listed, approximately 40% were seen once. Sequenced: blood. These receptors were taken from a man younger than 30 with Graves' hyperthyroidism.

This clonotype has more than one count but fewer than ten. V gene TRBV19 combines with J gene TRBJ1-6; 7 positions agree with TRBD1. The CDR3 spans 14 residues. V shed 4 bases, J shed 11 bases, and the junction held 8 bases outside the gene matches. Germline CDR1 LNHDA, CDR2 SQIVND (reference sequence). CDR3 sequence (DNA): TGTGCCAGTAGTACCCTTGACAGGGAAGCACCCCTCCACTTT. Translated: CASSTLDREAPLHF.

This clonotype has at least ten counts. The rearrangement links TRBV2 to TRBJ1-1; tentatively, D is TRBD1 (5 bases). Trimming shortened V by 1 base and J by 4 bases, and 10 bases separated the two germline ends. This CDR3 region has 14 residues. The V gene's germline CDR1 is SNHLY and CDR2 FYNNEI. The CDR3 DNA reads as TGTGCCAGCAGTGAAGGGGGGAGAGGCACTGAAGCTTTCTTT. Translated, it gives CASSEGGRGTEAFF.

This clonotype has a handful of counts. V is TRBV11-1 and J is TRBJ1-5; TRBD1 is a possible D gene (5 bases). Trimming took 5 bases from V and 7 from J, leaving 15 bases between them. Germline loops: CDR1 SGHAT, CDR2 FQDESV (reference sequence). This CDR3 region has 14 residues. CDR3 nucleotide sequence: TGTGCCAGCAGCCCACTGGGGGTCGGGCAGCCCCAGCATTTT. Encoded protein: CASSPLGVGQPQHF.

This chain links TRBV6-1 with TRBJ2-7; D is perhaps TRBD2 (5 bases). Per the germline V gene, CDR1 is MNHNS and CDR2 is SASEGT. Trimming removed 5 bases at V and 6 bases at J, with 17 bases between. The CDR3 covers 14 residues. This CDR3 reads CASSLAPTRSEQYF. The CDR3 DNA is TGTGCCAGCAGTTTAGCGCCAACGAGGAGCGAGCAGTACTTC.

A remark on this clonotype: A much larger clone is a single base away; this may be a read error. This sequence joins TRBV7-8 and TRBJ2-2, with TRBD1 matching over 11 bases. The V gene's germline CDR1 is SGHVS and CDR2 FQNEAQ. The trim removed 4 bases at V and 4 bases at J, leaving 2 bases unmatched. CDR3 length equals 15 residues. CDR3 amino acids: CASSSGTGGTGELFF. The CDR3 DNA is TGTGCCAGCAGCTCCGGGACAGGGGGCACCGGGGAGCTGTTTTTT. Complete variable domain (other parts from reference TRBV7-8 and TRBJ2-2): GAGVSQSPRYKVAKRGQDVALRCDPISGHVSLFWYQQALGQGPEFLTYFQNEAQLDKSGLPSDRFFAERPEGSVSTLKIQRTQQEDSAVYLCASSSGTGGTGELFFGEGSRLTVL.

This chain uses TRBV10-2 with TRBJ1-1, with D maybe TRBD1 (5 bases). V lost 8 bases and J lost 3, with 13 bases in between. Germline V gene sequence: CDR1 WSHSY, CDR2 SAAADI. CDR3 length: 13 residues. In DNA form, the CDR3 reads TGCGCCAGCCGGAAGGGGACGTACACTGAAGCTTTCTTT. It yields the protein CASRKGTYTEAFF.

The chain couples TRBV7-9 to TRBJ2-2, with D unclear. The CDR3 contains 17 residues. Trimming stripped 3 bases from V and 2 bases from J, with 16 bases between. Germline V lookup: CDR1 SEHNR, CDR2 FQNEAQ (reference sequence). CDR3 nucleotide sequence: TGTGCCAGCAGCTTGACGAGACTGGGGATAAACACCGGGGAGCTGTTTTTT. Translation: CASSLTRLGINTGELFF.

This clonotype was counted ten times or more. V gene TRBV20-1 combines with J gene TRBJ1-5; D is undetermined. Trimming took 3 bases from V and 2 from J, leaving 11 bases between them. Germline V gives CDR1 DFQATT, CDR2 SNEGSKA (reference sequence). CDR3 length equals 14 residues. CDR3 DNA: TGCAGTGCTAGCTTAGGGCCAGGCAATCAGCCCCAGCATTTT. The encoded protein is CSASLGPGNQPQHF.

The chain couples TRBV6-5 to TRBJ1-6; a possible D gene is TRBD1 (5 bases). The germline V gene has CDR1 MNHEY and CDR2 SVGAGI. V was pared by 8 bases and J by 13 bases, with 24 bases between. CDR3 size: 15 residues. CDR3: CASVGAQGPLGPLHF. For the CDR3, the DNA is TGTGCCAGCGTTGGGGCGCAGGGCCCCTTAGGGCCCCTCCACTTT.

This chain uses TRBV4-3 with TRBJ1-1; a weak D match, TRBD1 (5 bases). In germline, CDR1 is LGHNA, CDR2 YSLEER. Trimming removed 8 bases from V and 1 base from J, with 14 bases in between. The CDR3 totals 14 residues. The CDR3: CASSPAGSNTEAFF. The CDR3 DNA is TGCGCCAGCTCACCGGCAGGGTCGAACACTGAAGCTTTCTTT.